The source of this T cell receptor (beta chain) is a study of cytomegalovirus exposure and HLA in healthy donors. Concerning this clone: What it binds is not known.

The data were produced by immunoSEQ multiplex PCR, yet TCRdb's version contains in-frame clones alone and is incomplete. The sample lists roughly 120,000 clones, approximately 81% occurring once. Donors were drawn from the approximately 120-subject validation cohort, separate from the roughly 700-subject first cohort. Regarding the study as a whole: The authors listed some 150 TCR beta chains as cytomegalovirus-associated.

The J segment lost 5 bases and the V segment lost 0 bases, leaving 6 bases of the junction unmatched. The CDR3 contains 15 residues. Germline CDR1 reads SGHTA; CDR2 reads FQGNSA. The V gene is TRBV7-2, the J gene TRBJ1-2, with TRBD1 matching 7 bases. The clonotype originates from a woman aged 30 to 39 in good health and CMV-seronegative. The source material was PBMCs. The CDR3 DNA is TGTGCCAGCAGCTTAGCGCGGACAGGACTATATGGCTACACCTTC. Its translation is CASSLARTGLYGYTF. The variable domain in full, completed from reference TRBV7-2 and TRBJ1-2, reads GAGVSQSPSNKVTEKGKDVELRCDPISGHTALYWYRQSLGQGLEFLIYFQGNSAPDKSGLPSDRFSAERTGGSVSTLTIQRTQQEDSAVYLCASSLARTGLYGYTFGSGTRLTVV.